These 20 T cell receptor beta chains originate from one sample sequenced in a study of blood T cell repertoires in COVID-19. Method: immunoSEQ multiplex PCR; TCRdb's copy keeps in-frame clones and lacks some. Of more than 150,000 clones detected, 65% to 85% appear once; the ten largest clones hold 13%. Sample: PBMCs or T cells enriched from blood (not recorded which). The receptors were sampled from an older woman who had recovered from COVID-19.

The chain is built from TRBV28 and TRBJ1-6, with TRBD1 identical over 9 bases. The germline gives CDR1 MDHEN, CDR2 SYDVKM. V dropped 6 bases and J dropped 5; count of bases not matched to a gene: 5. The CDR3 is made up of 15 amino acids. In nucleotides, the CDR3 is TGTGCCAGCAGCCAAGGACAGGGGAATAATTCACCCCTCCACTTT. Its translation is CASSQGQGNNSPLHF. Supplemented by reference TRBV28 and TRBJ1-6, the full variable domain reads DVKVTQSSRYLVKRTGEKVFLECVQDMDHENMFWYRQDPGLGLRLIYFSYDVKMKEKGDIPEGYSVSREKKERFSLILESASTNQTSMYLCASSQGQGNNSPLHFGNGTRLTVT.

The rearrangement uses TRBV12-1 and TRBJ2-7; TRBD2 is taken as the D call from the table, unchecked against the DNA. TRBV12-1 is deemed a pseudogene. The CDR3 consists of 16 residues. The CDR3 reads CASSPVFSGSRYEQYF. The CDR3 region has the DNA TGTGCCAGCAGCCCCGTCTTTAGCGGGAGTCGGTACGAGCAGTACTTC.

CDR3 nucleotides: TGTGCCAGCAGTCCCCAGGGGAGGGCCGGGGAGCTGTTTTTT. It encodes CASSPQGRAGELFF. This chain joins TRBV6-5 and TRBJ2-2; D might be TRBD2 (7 bases). CDR1 and CDR2 from the germline V gene are MNHEY and SVGAGI. CDR3 size: 14 residues. The V gene lost 5 bases and the J gene lost 6 bases, with 13 bases spanning the gap.

V gene TRBV19 combines with J gene TRBJ1-1; TRBD1 matches at 8 bases. The CDR3 sequence is 13 residues long. Unmatched junction bases numbered 5, after V lost 6 bases and J lost 5 bases. Looked up from germline, CDR1 is LNHDA and CDR2 is SQIVND (reference sequence). The CDR3 DNA is TGTGCCAGTAGGCGGGACAGGATAACTGAAGCTTTCTTT. It is translated as CASRRDRITEAFF.

The CDR3 sequence is CASRDRGSTEAFF. The CDR3 DNA reads TGTGCCAGTAGAGACAGGGGTAGCACTGAAGCTTTCTTT. The V gene is TRBV19, the J gene TRBJ1-1; 8 nucleotides align to TRBD1. Losses at the gene ends were 6 bases for V and 4 bases for J; bases not matched to a gene: 4. The CDR3 has 13 amino acids. Germline assignment: CDR1 LNHDA and CDR2 SQIVND (reference sequence). The entire variable domain, with the rest obtained from reference TRBV19 and TRBJ1-1, is as follows: DGGITQSPKYLFRKEGQNVTLSCEQNLNHDAMYWYRQDPGQGLRLIYYSQIVNDFQKGDIAEGYSVSREKKESFPLTVTSAQKNPTAFYLCASRDRGSTEAFFGQGTRLTVV.

The gene calls are TRBV7-9 and TRBJ2-2; the D is unclear. Germline CDR1 reads SEHNR; CDR2 reads FQNEAQ (reference sequence). This CDR3 spans 14 amino acids. Trimming removed 3 bases at V and 1 base at J, with 6 bases between. The CDR3 sequence: CASSFPGNTGELFF. The CDR3 coding sequence is TGTGCCAGCAGCTTCCCAGGGAACACCGGGGAGCTGTTTTTT.

This chain uses TRBV6-5 with TRBJ2-7, with unresolved D. This CDR3 has 15 residues. Trimming took off 2 bases at V and 0 bases at J, with 11 bases between the two ends. Germline loops: CDR1 MNHEY, CDR2 SVGAGI. The CDR3 bases are TGTGCCAGCAGTTACAGCGACCTTAGCTCCTACGAGCAGTACTTC. Translating it yields CASSYSDLSSYEQYF.

This clone was seen more than once but under ten times. This rearrangement joins TRBV25-1 to TRBJ2-3; D is perhaps TRBD1 (5 bases). V lost 2 bases and J 3 bases, leaving 9 bases between the germline ends. The length of the CDR3 is 14 residues. Germline values: CDR1 MGHDK, CDR2 SYGVNS. Here the CDR3 reads CASSESQGTDTQYF. CDR3 nucleotide sequence: TGTGCCAGCAGTGAAAGTCAGGGAACAGATACGCAGTATTTT.

The table lists this clone with a few counts. This sequence joins TRBV18 and TRBJ1-4, with D tentatively TRBD1 (5 bases). V gave up 3 bases and J gave up 4 bases, with 15 bases separating them. Germline CDR1 KGHSH, CDR2 LQKENI. CDR3 length equals 16 residues. The CDR3 DNA sequence: TGTGCCAGCTCACCCGAGGCCAGGGCACTTAATGAAAAACTGTTTTTT. Its protein is CASSPEARALNEKLFF. Based on the CDR3 plus reference TRBV18 and TRBJ1-4, the full variable domain is NAGVMQNPRHLVRRRGQEARLRCSPMKGHSHVYWYRQLPEEGLKFMVYLQKENIIDESGMPKERFSAEFPKEGPSILRIQQVVRGDSAAYFCASSPEARALNEKLFFGSGTQLSVL.

This rearrangement joins TRBV6-1 to TRBJ1-2; D not certain. Per germline, CDR1 MNHNS and CDR2 SASEGT. The CDR3 is 14 amino acids. The V gene lost 2 bases and the J gene lost 1 base, with 8 bases spanning the gap. CDR3 protein: CASSERENNYGYTF. CDR3 nucleotide sequence: TGTGCCAGCAGTGAACGGGAGAATAACTATGGCTACACCTTC.

J is TRBJ1-2 and V is TRBV19; 8 positions agree with TRBD1. V trimming: 3 bases; J trimming: 4 bases; junction bases outside the gene matches: 7. Germline V gene lookup returns CDR1 LNHDA and CDR2 SQIVND (reference sequence). This CDR3 is 15 amino acids long. Here the CDR3 reads CASSIHRDRSYGYTF. The DNA of the CDR3 is TGTGCCAGTAGTATCCACCGGGACAGGAGCTATGGCTACACCTTC. The complete variable domain, with remaining parts taken from reference TRBV19 and TRBJ1-2, reads DGGITQSPKYLFRKEGQNVTLSCEQNLNHDAMYWYRQDPGQGLRLIYYSQIVNDFQKGDIAEGYSVSREKKESFPLTVTSAQKNPTAFYLCASSIHRDRSYGYTFGSGTRLTVV.

The chain combines TRBV18 with TRBJ2-7; TRBD1 agrees at 8 bases. CDR1 and CDR2 from the germline V gene are KGHSH and LQKENI. V was pared by 3 bases and J by 6 bases, with 10 bases of the junction left unmatched. This CDR3 has 15 amino acids. CDR3 coding DNA: TGTGCCAGCTCACCCTTCACGGACAGGGCAGGCGAGCAGTACTTC. It yields the protein CASSPFTDRAGEQYF. Combining the CDR3 with reference TRBV18 and TRBJ2-7 gives the whole variable domain NAGVMQNPRHLVRRRGQEARLRCSPMKGHSHVYWYRQLPEEGLKFMVYLQKENIIDESGMPKERFSAEFPKEGPSILRIQQVVRGDSAAYFCASSPFTDRAGEQYFGPGTRLTVT.

The chain couples TRBV2 to TRBJ2-7, with unresolved D. The V gene lost 6 bases and the J gene lost 3 bases, with 9 bases spanning the gap. Per the germline V gene, CDR1 is SNHLY and CDR2 is FYNNEI. This CDR3 is built from 12 residues. The CDR3: CASRPNNYEQYF. In DNA form, the CDR3 reads TGTGCCAGCAGGCCAAACAACTACGAGCAGTACTTC. The complete variable domain, with remaining parts taken from reference TRBV2 and TRBJ2-7, reads EPEVTQTPSHQVTQMGQEVILRCVPISNHLYFYWYRQILGQKVEFLVSFYNNEISEKSEIFDDQFSVERPDGSNFTLKIRSTKLEDSAMYFCASRPNNYEQYFGPGTRLTVT.

The chain joins TRBV7-9 to TRBJ1-2; TRBD1 agrees at 7 bases. CDR3 length equals 14 residues. CDR1 and CDR2 (germline): SEHNR, FQNEAQ (reference sequence). The V segment lost 5 bases and the J segment 8 bases; nucleotides outside the gene matches: 11. CDR3 DNA: TGTGCCAGCAGCCCTAGACAGGGTTTGGGGGGCTACACCTTC. This gives the protein CASSPRQGLGGYTF.

The rearrangement uses TRBV6-1 and TRBJ1-2; maybe TRBD1 (6 bases). The V end was cut by 3 bases, the J end by 8 bases, with 7 bases between. Germline loops: CDR1 MNHNS, CDR2 SASEGT. This CDR3 has 11 residues. CDR3 region: CASSDGTGYTF. CDR3 nucleotide sequence: TGTGCCAGCAGTGACGGGACAGGCTACACCTTC.

V and J are TRBV18 and TRBJ2-6; D is possibly TRBD1 (6 bases). Per the germline V gene, CDR1 is KGHSH and CDR2 is LQKENI. Trimming left V 3 bases short and J 0 bases short, with 18 bases between. CDR3 length: 19 amino acids. The CDR3 loop is CASSPFEDSGNSGANVLTF. The CDR3 coding sequence is TGTGCCAGCTCACCCTTCGAGGACAGCGGCAACTCTGGGGCCAACGTCCTGACTTTC.

The rearrangement joins TRBV10-3 to TRBJ2-1, with 8 positions matching TRBD1. This CDR3 contains 14 residues. Germline lookup yields CDR1 ENHRY and CDR2 SYGVKD. After removal of 6 bases from V and 3 bases from J, the junction contained 4 bases not matched to a gene. CDR3 in DNA: TGTGCCATCAGAGGACAGGGAGGCTACAATGAGCAGTTCTTC. It is translated as CAIRGQGGYNEQFF.

The chain couples TRBV5-1 to TRBJ2-7; a weak D match, TRBD1 (6 bases). With 3 bases removed from V and 1 base from J, the gap between germline ends came to 11 bases. This CDR3 has 14 residues. Per germline, CDR1 SGHRS and CDR2 YFSETQ. The CDR3: CASSSTTGSYEQYF. CDR3 DNA: TGCGCCAGCAGCTCAACGACAGGATCCTACGAGCAGTACTTC. Variable domain in full (rest from reference TRBV5-1 and TRBJ2-7): KAGVTQTPRYLIKTRGQQVTLSCSPISGHRSVSWYQQTPGQGLQFLFEYFSETQRNKGNFPGRFSGRQFSNSRSEMNVSTLELGDSALYLCASSSTTGSYEQYFGPGTRLTVT.

This chain links TRBV2 with TRBJ1-1; D not certain. CDR3 length: 14 amino acids. Germline loops: CDR1 SNHLY, CDR2 FYNNEI. V lost 7 bases and J lost 6, with 18 bases in between. CDR3 residues: CASTFMGTIPEAFF. The DNA of the CDR3 is TGTGCCAGCACCTTTATGGGCACCATCCCTGAAGCTTTCTTT.

The J gene is TRBJ1-1, the V gene TRBV28, with unresolved D. The germline V gene encodes CDR1 MDHEN and CDR2 SYDVKM. The CDR3 contains 13 residues. Trimming removed 7 bases at V and 0 bases at J, with 9 bases between. CDR3 sequence reads: CASTYVVNTEAFF. DNA of the CDR3: TGTGCCAGCACCTATGTCGTGAACACTGAAGCTTTCTTT.